These 24 T cell receptor beta chains were sequenced from one sample in a study of blood T cell repertoires in COVID-19. The protocol was immunoSEQ multiplex PCR, while the TCRdb copy is restricted to in-frame clones and leaves out a portion. The sample lists 84,000 or so clones; more than 60% were seen once. Sequencing used peripheral blood. These receptors originate from a human donor in a cohort sampled during active COVID-19.

The chain couples TRBV5-1 to TRBJ2-1, with 14 bases identical to TRBD2. Germline loops: CDR1 SGHRS, CDR2 YFSETQ. The CDR3 runs to 19 residues. Losses at the gene ends were 4 bases for V and 0 bases for J; bases not matched to a gene: 9. This CDR3 is CASSPEGLAGASSYNEQFF. The CDR3 region has the DNA TGCGCCAGCAGCCCAGAGGGACTAGCGGGGGCCAGCTCCTACAATGAGCAGTTCTTC.

The CDR3 loop is CASSFSGTGLDSYNEQFF. DNA of the CDR3: TGTGCCAGCAGCTTTAGCGGTACTGGGCTTGACTCCTACAATGAGCAGTTCTTC. J is TRBJ2-1 and V is TRBV11-3, with D maybe TRBD2 (6 bases). The germline V gene has CDR1 SGHNT and CDR2 YENEEA. Trimming took off 3 bases at V and 0 bases at J, with 18 bases between the two ends. The CDR3 runs 18 residues.

The chain joins TRBV4-1 to TRBJ1-6; no definite D call. Trimming left V 4 bases short and J 8 bases short, with 15 bases between. The CDR3 covers 15 residues. The germline V gene has CDR1 MGHRA and CDR2 YSYEKL. CDR3 region: CASSLRHGRDSPLHF. The CDR3 DNA sequence: TGCGCCAGCAGCCTCAGACATGGGAGGGATTCACCCCTCCACTTT.

This CDR3 is CAIGTQGKSGETQYF. In nucleotides, the CDR3 is TGTGCCATCGGAACCCAGGGGAAGTCGGGAGAGACCCAGTACTTC. V and J are TRBV10-3 and TRBJ2-5, with D possibly TRBD1 on 6 matching bases. This CDR3 spans 15 amino acids. Trimming removed 8 bases from V and 4 bases from J, with 20 bases in between. CDR1 and CDR2 (germline): ENHRY, SYGVKD.

J is TRBJ2-3 and V is TRBV7-9; 10 nucleotides match TRBD1. Per the germline V gene, CDR1 is SEHNR and CDR2 is FQNEAQ (reference sequence). The CDR3 covers 15 residues. V lost 5 bases to trimming and J lost 2 bases; unmatched junction nucleotides: 4. CDR3 in amino acids: CASSLGQGVTDTQYF. The CDR3 region has the DNA TGTGCCAGCAGCCTAGGACAGGGGGTCACAGATACGCAGTATTTT.

The rearrangement joins TRBV3-1 (or the pseudogene TRBV3-2) to TRBJ2-7; 11 nucleotides match TRBD1. J was trimmed by 3 bases and V by 4 bases; bases with no gene match: 5. This CDR3 spans 15 amino acids. Germline assignment: CDR1 LGHDT and CDR2 YNNKEL (reference sequence). CDR3 sequence (DNA): TGTGCCAGCAGCCTCGGGACAGGGGGTCGCTACGAGCAGTACTTC. Translated, it gives CASSLGTGGRYEQYF.

V and J are TRBV11-3 and TRBJ2-1; 9 bases align to TRBD2. The V gene end was trimmed by 5 bases and the J gene end by 10 bases; junction bases not matched to a gene: 6. CDR3 length equals 13 residues. Germline lookup yields CDR1 SGHNT and CDR2 YENEEA. The DNA for the CDR3 is TGTGCCAGCAGCCTTAGCGGGGGTGGCGAGCAGTTCTTC. This translates into CASSLSGGGEQFF.

The CDR3: CATSRQLAGGPETQYF. DNA for the CDR3: TGTGCCACCAGCAGACAACTAGCGGGGGGGCCGGAGACCCAGTACTTC. The rearrangement joins TRBV15 to TRBJ2-5, with 13 bases matching TRBD2. Germline CDR1 reads LNHNV; CDR2 reads YYDKDF (reference sequence). The CDR3 length is 16 residues. Trimming took 2 bases from V and 5 from J; bases not matched to a gene: 5. Looking up the rest from reference TRBV15 and TRBJ2-5 gives the full variable domain: DAMVIQNPRYQVTQFGKPVTLSCSQTLNHNVMYWYQQKSSQAPKLLFHYYDKDFNNEADTPDNFQSRRPNTSFCFLDIRSPGLGDTAMYLCATSRQLAGGPETQYFGPGTRLLVL.

V gene TRBV5-1 combines with J gene TRBJ2-5, with a possible D match to TRBD2 (6 bases). CDR3 length: 15 residues. Trimming pared 2 bases from V and 5 bases from J, leaving 16 bases between. Germline-derived CDR1 and CDR2 are SGHRS and YFSETQ. The CDR3 DNA reads TGCGCCAGCAGCTTATCGATGGTGGGGAGGGAGACCCAGTACTTC. Its protein is CASSLSMVGRETQYF.

The chain uses TRBV19 and TRBJ2-3; 16 bases are a match to TRBD2. J gave up 7 bases and V 7 bases, and 11 bases lay outside the gene matches. CDR3 size: 17 residues. Per germline, CDR1 LNHDA and CDR2 SQIVND (reference sequence). CDR3 protein: CASIPPGLAGGPNTQYF. CDR3 nucleotide sequence: TGTGCCAGTATTCCCCCGGGACTAGCGGGGGGGCCGAATACGCAGTATTTT.

The chain employs TRBV11-2 and TRBJ2-5; no clear D gene. CDR3 length equals 13 residues. Germline lookup yields CDR1 SGHAT and CDR2 FQNNGV. V shed 1 base and J shed 5 bases, with 8 bases lying between them. As DNA, the CDR3 is TGTGCCAGCAGCTTAGTCGGTGCGGAGACCCAGTACTTC. Translating gives CASSLVGAETQYF. Supplemented by reference TRBV11-2 and TRBJ2-5, the full variable domain reads EAGVAQSPRYKIIEKRQSVAFWCNPISGHATLYWYQQILGQGPKLLIQFQNNGVVDDSQLPKDRFSAERLKGVDSTLKIQPAKLEDSAVYLCASSLVGAETQYFGPGTRLLVL.

The V call is TRBV6-4, the J call TRBJ2-1, with D perhaps TRBD1 (5 bases). The germline V gene has CDR1 MRHNA and CDR2 SNTAGT. Trimming shortened V by 7 bases and J by 10 bases, and 8 bases separated the two germline ends. The CDR3 loop spans 10 amino acids. CDR3 sequence reads: CASTRTEQFF. As DNA, the CDR3 is TGTGCCAGCACCCGGACAGAGCAGTTCTTC.

In DNA, the CDR3 is TGTGCCTGGACCGGACAGGGGGCGGGTGAAAAACTGTTTTTT. As protein: CAWTGQGAGEKLFF. This rearrangement joins TRBV30 to TRBJ1-4, with TRBD1 matching over 11 bases. J gave up 7 bases and V 4 bases, and 5 bases lay outside the gene matches. The CDR3 is made up of 14 amino acids. Germline V gene lookup returns CDR1 GTSNPN and CDR2 SVGIG (reference sequence).

This clone was detected once. The V and J genes are TRBV28 and TRBJ1-3, with D tentatively TRBD1 (5 bases). This CDR3 spans 15 amino acids. V dropped 3 bases and J dropped 4 bases, with 13 bases sitting between them. The V gene's germline CDR1 is MDHEN and CDR2 SYDVKM. The CDR3 spells CASSFLGGVGNTIYF. Written as DNA, the CDR3 is TGTGCCAGCAGTTTTTTGGGGGGGGTCGGAAACACCATATATTTT.

The chain has TRBV7-3 and TRBJ2-5, with 10 positions matching TRBD1. CDR3 length: 14 amino acids. The germline CDR1 and CDR2 sequences are SGHTA and FQGTGA. With V trimmed by 4 bases and J by 2 bases, 1 base remained unmatched. The CDR3 DNA reads TGTGCCAGCAGCTGGACAGGGGGTCAAGAGACCCAGTACTTC. The encoded protein is CASSWTGGQETQYF.

The V gene is TRBV7-9, the J gene TRBJ1-2; D is ambiguous. The CDR3 spans 13 residues. Germline V gives CDR1 SEHNR, CDR2 FQNEAQ (reference sequence). V lost 1 base and J 2 bases, leaving 5 bases between the germline ends. The CDR3 region has the DNA TGTGCCAGCAGCTTAGGAGGAAACTATGGCTACACCTTC. Amino acids: CASSLGGNYGYTF.

This rearrangement joins TRBV2 to TRBJ1-2; 8 nucleotides agree with TRBD1. V lost 6 bases to trimming and J lost 9 bases; unmatched junction nucleotides: 9. The CDR3 contains 13 residues. Germline V gene data show CDR1 as SNHLY and CDR2 as FYNNEI. The CDR3 spells CASRVGQGLRYTF. The CDR3 DNA reads TGTGCCAGCAGGGTCGGACAGGGTCTGCGCTACACCTTC.

This clone turned up a few times. This chain links TRBV19 with TRBJ1-1, with 10 bases fitting TRBD1. This CDR3 contains 16 residues. The germline gives CDR1 LNHDA, CDR2 SQIVND (reference sequence). V gave up 10 bases and J gave up 4 bases; unmatched junction bases: 15. The CDR3 is CATRNPRQGAPTEAFF. The CDR3, as DNA: TGTGCCACTCGAAACCCCAGACAGGGGGCGCCCACTGAAGCTTTCTTT.

This chain connects TRBV4-1 to TRBJ2-3; 8 bases match TRBD2. The V and J ends lost 6 bases and 2 bases, in that order; junction bases with no gene match: 13. This CDR3 region has 17 residues. Germline V gene data show CDR1 as MGHRA and CDR2 as YSYEKL. The chain's CDR3 is CASSPDGGSGDTDTQYF. The CDR3 coding sequence is TGCGCCAGCAGTCCAGATGGGGGTAGCGGGGACACAGATACGCAGTATTTT.

Note on this clone: This specimen includes other DNA sequences encoding the same CDR3. The chain joins TRBV5-1 to TRBJ2-1; tentative D call: TRBD2 (7 bases). From germline, CDR1 is SGHRS and CDR2 YFSETQ. V lost 0 bases, J lost 7 bases, and 20 bases lay in between. The CDR3 consists of 17 residues. This chain's CDR3 is CASSLGDYRGQGNEQFF. In DNA form, the CDR3 reads TGCGCCAGCAGCTTGGGGGACTACCGGGGGCAGGGAAATGAGCAGTTCTTC.

The chain uses TRBV2 and TRBJ2-7, with 8 bases identical to TRBD1. The CDR3 spans 12 residues. From germline, CDR1 is SNHLY and CDR2 FYNNEI. V lost 6 bases and J lost 4; bases outside the gene matches: 2. The CDR3 coding sequence is TGTGCCAGCAGGAGACAGGGGTACGAGCAGTACTTC. It yields the protein CASRRQGYEQYF. Supplemented by reference TRBV2 and TRBJ2-7, the full variable domain reads EPEVTQTPSHQVTQMGQEVILRCVPISNHLYFYWYRQILGQKVEFLVSFYNNEISEKSEIFDDQFSVERPDGSNFTLKIRSTKLEDSAMYFCASRRQGYEQYFGPGTRLTVT.

This rearrangement joins TRBV3-1 (or the pseudogene TRBV3-2) to TRBJ2-7; D unclear. Trimming removed 2 bases from V and 1 base from J, with 6 bases in between. Germline V lookup: CDR1 LGHDT, CDR2 YNNKEL (reference sequence). The CDR3 is made up of 13 amino acids. The CDR3 is CASSQIQSYEQYF. The CDR3 DNA reads TGTGCCAGCAGCCAAATCCAGTCCTACGAGCAGTACTTC.

The chain combines TRBV19 with TRBJ1-4, with D perhaps matching TRBD1 (5 bases). Germline V gives CDR1 LNHDA, CDR2 SQIVND (reference sequence). V was shortened by 3 bases and J by 8 bases, with 13 bases between the two germline ends. The CDR3 loop spans 14 amino acids. The DNA for the CDR3 is TGTGCCAGTAGTATCCCGGGACTTACAGAAAAACTGTTTTTT. It translates to CASSIPGLTEKLFF.

V usage is TRBV7-9 and J usage is TRBJ2-2; 10 bases map to TRBD2. V dropped 5 bases and J dropped 3; count of bases not matched to a gene: 6. The CDR3 runs to 16 residues. Per germline, CDR1 SEHNR and CDR2 FQNEAQ (reference sequence). The CDR3 here is CASSPAGGGHTGELFF. Here the CDR3 DNA reads TGTGCCAGCAGCCCAGCGGGGGGGGGCCACACCGGGGAGCTGTTTTTT.